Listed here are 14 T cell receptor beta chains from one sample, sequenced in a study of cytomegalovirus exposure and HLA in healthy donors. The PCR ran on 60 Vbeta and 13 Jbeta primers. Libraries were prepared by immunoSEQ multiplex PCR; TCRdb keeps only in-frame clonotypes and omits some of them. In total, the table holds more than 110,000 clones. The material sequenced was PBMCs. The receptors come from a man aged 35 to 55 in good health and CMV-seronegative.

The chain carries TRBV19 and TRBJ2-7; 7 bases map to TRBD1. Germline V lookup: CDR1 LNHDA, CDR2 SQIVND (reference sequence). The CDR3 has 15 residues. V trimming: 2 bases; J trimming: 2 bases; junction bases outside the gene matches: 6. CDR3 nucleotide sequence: TGTGCCAGTAGTATATCCGGGACAGCAACCTACGAGCAGTACTTC. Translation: CASSISGTATYEQYF.

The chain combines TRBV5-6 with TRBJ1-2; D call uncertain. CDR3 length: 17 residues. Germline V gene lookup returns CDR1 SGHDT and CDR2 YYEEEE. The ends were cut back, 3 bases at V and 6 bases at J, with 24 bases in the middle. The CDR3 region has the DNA TGTGCCAGCAGCTATTTTGATTCTCCCGCGCGTGAGGATGGCTACACCTTC. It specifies CASSYFDSPAREDGYTF.

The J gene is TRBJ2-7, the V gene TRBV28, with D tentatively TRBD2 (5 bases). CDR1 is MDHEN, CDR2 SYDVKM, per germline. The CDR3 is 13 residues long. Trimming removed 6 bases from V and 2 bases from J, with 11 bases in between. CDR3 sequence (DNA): TGTGCCAGCAGACGAGCCGGGGCCTACGAGCAGTACTTC. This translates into CASRRAGAYEQYF.

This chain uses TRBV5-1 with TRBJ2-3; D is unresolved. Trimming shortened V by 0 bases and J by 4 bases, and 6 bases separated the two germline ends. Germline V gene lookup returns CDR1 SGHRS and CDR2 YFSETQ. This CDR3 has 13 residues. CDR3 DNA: TGCGCCAGCAGCTTGGCCGCGTCAGATACGCAGTATTTT. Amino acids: CASSLAASDTQYF.

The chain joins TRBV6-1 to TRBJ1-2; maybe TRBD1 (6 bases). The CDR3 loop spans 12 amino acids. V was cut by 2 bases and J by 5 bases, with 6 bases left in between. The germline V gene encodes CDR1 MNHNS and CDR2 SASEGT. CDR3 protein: CASSETGYGYTF. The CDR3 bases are TGTGCCAGCAGTGAAACAGGGTATGGCTACACCTTC.

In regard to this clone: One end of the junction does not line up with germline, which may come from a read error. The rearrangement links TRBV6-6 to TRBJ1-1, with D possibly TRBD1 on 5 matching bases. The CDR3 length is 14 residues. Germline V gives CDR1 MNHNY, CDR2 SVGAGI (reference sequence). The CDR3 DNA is TGTGCCAGCAGTACAGGAGAAGCGAACGCTGAAGCTTTCTTT. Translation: CASSTGEANAEAFF.

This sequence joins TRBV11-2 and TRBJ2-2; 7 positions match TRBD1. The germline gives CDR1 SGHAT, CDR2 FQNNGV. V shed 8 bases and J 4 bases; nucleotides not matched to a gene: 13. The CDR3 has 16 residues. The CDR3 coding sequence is TGTGCCAGCGGCTCCCTAAAGACAGGGCCCACCGGGGAGCTGTTTTTT. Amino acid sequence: CASGSLKTGPTGELFF. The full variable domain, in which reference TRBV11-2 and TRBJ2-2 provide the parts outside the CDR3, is EAGVAQSPRYKIIEKRQSVAFWCNPISGHATLYWYQQILGQGPKLLIQFQNNGVVDDSQLPKDRFSAERLKGVDSTLKIQPAKLEDSAVYLCASGSLKTGPTGELFFGEGSRLTVL.

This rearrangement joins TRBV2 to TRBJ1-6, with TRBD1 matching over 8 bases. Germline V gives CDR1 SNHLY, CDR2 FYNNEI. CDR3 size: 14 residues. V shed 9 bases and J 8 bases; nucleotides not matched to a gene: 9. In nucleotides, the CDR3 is TGTGCCAGTTGGACAGGGACGTCCGATTCACCCCTCCACTTT. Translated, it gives CASWTGTSDSPLHF.

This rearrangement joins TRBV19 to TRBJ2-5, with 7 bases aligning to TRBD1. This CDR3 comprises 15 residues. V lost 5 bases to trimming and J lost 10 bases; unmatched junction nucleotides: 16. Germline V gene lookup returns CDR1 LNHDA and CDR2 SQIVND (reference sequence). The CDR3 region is CASSRTGTAKGDQYF. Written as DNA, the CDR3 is TGTGCCAGTAGTCGGACCGGGACAGCCAAGGGGGACCAGTACTTC.

CDR3 region: CASSLLQGALSGGNTIYF. DNA of the CDR3: TGCGCCAGCAGCTTGCTACAGGGGGCCCTCTCTGGTGGAAACACCATATATTTT. The chain employs TRBV5-1 and TRBJ1-3, with 9 bases fitting TRBD1. The CDR3 contains 18 residues. Germline values: CDR1 SGHRS, CDR2 YFSETQ. Trimming at V came to 1 base and at J to 3 bases, leaving 11 bases not matched to a gene.

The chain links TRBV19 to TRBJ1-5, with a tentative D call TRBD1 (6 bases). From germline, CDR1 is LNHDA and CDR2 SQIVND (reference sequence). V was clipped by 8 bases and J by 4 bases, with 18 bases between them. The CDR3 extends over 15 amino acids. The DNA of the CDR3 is TGTGCCAGTTCCGACAGGTCTTCTGAAAATCAGCCCCAGCATTTT. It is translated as CASSDRSSENQPQHF.

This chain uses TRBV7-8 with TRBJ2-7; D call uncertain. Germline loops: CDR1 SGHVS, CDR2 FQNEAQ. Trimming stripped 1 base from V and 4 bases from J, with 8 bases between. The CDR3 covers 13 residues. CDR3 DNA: TGTGCCAGCAGCTTAGGAGTCGGTTACGAGCAGTACTTC. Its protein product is CASSLGVGYEQYF.

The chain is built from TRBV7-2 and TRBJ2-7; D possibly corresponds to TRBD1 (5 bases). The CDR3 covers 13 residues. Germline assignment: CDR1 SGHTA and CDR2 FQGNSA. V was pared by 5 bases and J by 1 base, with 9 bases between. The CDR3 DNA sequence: TGTGCCAGCAGCCCCCGACAGTCCTACGAGCAGTACTTC. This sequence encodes CASSPRQSYEQYF.

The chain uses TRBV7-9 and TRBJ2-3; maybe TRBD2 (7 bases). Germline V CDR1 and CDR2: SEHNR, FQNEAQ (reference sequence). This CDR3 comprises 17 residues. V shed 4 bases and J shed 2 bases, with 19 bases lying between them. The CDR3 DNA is TGTGCCAGCAGCTCCGTGAGGGGGGGGCGACACACAGATACGCAGTATTTT. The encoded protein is CASSSVRGGRHTDTQYF.